Listed here are 24 T cell receptor beta chains from one sample, sequenced in a study of early T cells in non-severe SARS-CoV-2 infection. TCRdb itself ran the 5' RACE reads through MiXCR, one entry per CDR3 protein. The data show about 48,000 distinct CDR3 sequences, 13% seen once. Sequencing input: whole blood. The origin of the receptors is an adult who was a healthcare worker with PCR-confirmed SARS-CoV-2 infection or an uninfected control (not recorded which).

Ten or more counts support this clonotype. The chain carries TRBV13 and TRBJ2-1, with TRBD1 matching 7 bases. J gave up 8 bases and V 5 bases, and 12 bases lay outside the gene matches. CDR3 size: 15 residues. Germline V CDR1 and CDR2: PRHDT, FYEKMQ (reference sequence). The CDR3 sequence is CASSQRLTGRDEQFF. In DNA form, the CDR3 reads TGTGCCAGCAGCCAGAGACTGACAGGGCGGGATGAGCAGTTCTTC.

This clonotype was seen repeatedly, ten times or more. The chain has TRBV20-1 and TRBJ2-1, with D possibly being TRBD2 (5 bases). Germline-derived CDR1 and CDR2 are DFQATT and SNEGSKA (reference sequence). Trimming took 2 bases from V and 1 from J, leaving 6 bases between them. CDR3 length: 13 amino acids. CDR3 region: CSARRGSYNEQFF. The CDR3 nucleotides read TGCAGTGCTAGACGGGGTTCCTACAATGAGCAGTTCTTC.

This clonotype was observed many times. This chain connects TRBV6-5 to TRBJ2-1; possible D gene TRBD2, 6 bases. Looked up from germline, CDR1 is MNHEY and CDR2 is SVGAGI. V was pared by 5 bases and J by 10 bases, with 18 bases between. The CDR3 totals 14 residues. The CDR3 nucleotides read TGTGCCAGCAGTCCGCGGGGACCCAGTCGGGAGCAGTTCTTC. As protein: CASSPRGPSREQFF.

This clonotype was picked up a small number of times. The chain is built from TRBV11-2 and TRBJ1-5, with D tentatively TRBD1 (5 bases). CDR3 length equals 16 residues. Trimming cost V 3 bases and J 0 bases, with 12 bases left between them. Germline V CDR1 and CDR2: SGHAT, FQNNGV. The CDR3 reads CASSLGGVYSNQPQHF. CDR3 in DNA: TGTGCCAGCAGCTTGGGGGGAGTATATAGCAATCAGCCCCAGCATTTT.

The chain couples TRBV18 to TRBJ1-1; TRBD1 matches 7 bases. This CDR3 contains 14 residues. J was trimmed by 3 bases and V by 2 bases; bases with no gene match: 3. Looked up from germline, CDR1 is KGHSH and CDR2 is LQKENI. The CDR3 coding sequence is TGTGCCAGCTCACCATCCAGGGGGTACACTGAAGCTTTCTTT. This gives the protein CASSPSRGYTEAFF.

This clonotype has ten or more counts. The rearrangement links TRBV28 to TRBJ2-7, with TRBD1 identical over 7 bases. J gave up 5 bases and V 5 bases, and 6 bases lay outside the gene matches. The CDR3 has 13 amino acids. Germline CDR1 is MDHEN and CDR2 is SYDVKM. CDR3 in DNA: TGTGCCAGCAGTCCACCGACAGGGCACGAGCAGTACTTC. This translates into CASSPPTGHEQYF.

The chain combines TRBV6-2 or TRBV6-3 with TRBJ2-1; D gene uncertain. V was shortened by 7 bases and J by 0 bases, with 10 bases between the two germline ends. The CDR3 consists of 14 residues. CDR1 MNHEY and CDR2 SVGEGT come from the germline V gene. This CDR3 reads CASTQSSSYNEQFF. In DNA, the CDR3 is TGTGCCAGCACCCAATCAAGCTCCTACAATGAGCAGTTCTTC.

This chain joins TRBV25-1 and TRBJ2-7; D is unresolved. Germline-derived CDR1 and CDR2 are MGHDK and SYGVNS. Trimming took off 2 bases at V and 5 bases at J, with 16 bases between the two ends. CDR3 length: 15 amino acids. The CDR3 sequence is CASSEPRHLGDEQYF. The DNA of the CDR3 is TGTGCCAGCAGTGAACCGAGACATTTGGGCGACGAGCAGTACTTC.

This rearrangement joins TRBV5-1 to TRBJ1-3; 7 bases map to TRBD1. This CDR3 region has 14 residues. Losses at the gene ends were 4 bases for V and 4 bases for J; bases not matched to a gene: 5. CDR1 SGHRS and CDR2 YFSETQ come from the germline V gene. The CDR3 bases are TGCGCCAGCAGCCCGACAGGGAGCGGAAACACCATATATTTT. Its translation is CASSPTGSGNTIYF.

This clonotype was observed a handful of times. V and J are TRBV29-1 and TRBJ1-2; the D gene is possibly TRBD1 (5 bases). Germline V CDR1 and CDR2: SQVTM, ANQGSEA. V was cut by 7 bases and J by 8 bases, with 14 bases left in between. CDR3 length: 11 residues. The CDR3 reads CSDDSSYGYTF. The DNA for the CDR3 is TGCAGCGACGACAGTAGCTACGGCTACACCTTC.

In its sample, this clonotype was seen a few times. The J gene is TRBJ2-2, the V gene TRBV2; D gene uncertain. Germline V gene lookup returns CDR1 SNHLY and CDR2 FYNNEI. V was clipped by 7 bases and J by 5 bases, with 11 bases between them. The CDR3 is 13 residues long. The DNA for the CDR3 is TGTGCCAGCACTGCTTGGGATACCGGGGAGCTGTTTTTT. This gives the protein CASTAWDTGELFF.

This chain's CDR3 is CASSSDRVIGYTF. DNA of the CDR3: TGTGCCAGCAGCTCGGACAGGGTAATTGGCTACACCTTC. This chain uses TRBV7-9 with TRBJ1-2; 8 bases align to TRBD1. CDR1 is SEHNR, CDR2 FQNEAQ, per germline (reference sequence). This CDR3 is 13 amino acids long. The V gene end was trimmed by 4 bases and the J gene end by 7 bases; junction bases not matched to a gene: 5.

The sample holds many counts of this clonotype. The V call is TRBV5-1, the J call TRBJ1-2, with TRBD1 matching over 11 bases. After removal of 2 bases from V and 3 bases from J, the junction contained 6 bases not matched to a gene. Germline loops: CDR1 SGHRS, CDR2 YFSETQ. CDR3 length: 16 amino acids. CDR3 in DNA: TGCGCCAGCAGCTTAAGACCGGGACAGGGGGACTATGGCTACACCTTC. This codes for CASSLRPGQGDYGYTF.

This chain uses TRBV4-1 with TRBJ2-1, with TRBD2 matching over 9 bases. This CDR3 comprises 18 residues. The ends lost 0 bases at V and 4 bases at J; junction bases unmatched: 10. The germline gives CDR1 MGHRA, CDR2 YSYEKL. CDR3 protein: CASSQDRGGRALYNEQFF. The CDR3 bases are TGCGCCAGCAGCCAAGATAGGGGCGGGAGGGCCCTTTACAATGAGCAGTTCTTC.

This clonotype was detected many times. V gene TRBV27 combines with J gene TRBJ1-4; TRBD1 aligns across 7 bases. The CDR3 sequence is 16 residues long. Germline CDR1 is MNHEY and CDR2 is SMNVEV (reference sequence). Trimming cost V 4 bases and J 8 bases; bases outside gene matches: 13. CDR3 DNA sequence: TGTGCCAGCAGTTCACCCCGGACAGGTTTATACGAAAAACTGTTTTTT. This gives the protein CASSSPRTGLYEKLFF.

Turning to this clonotype: Given a much more abundant clone one base away, this may be a read error. The genes are TRBV7-6 and TRBJ1-3; D unresolved. This CDR3 contains 12 residues. Germline assignment: CDR1 SGHVS and CDR2 FNYEAQ. V dropped 10 bases and J dropped 4 bases, with 11 bases sitting between them. CDR3 region: CANKPRGNTIYF. CDR3 nucleotides: TGTGCCAACAAACCCCGAGGAAACACCATATATTTT.

This chain uses TRBV11-3 with TRBJ2-1; 7 bases align to TRBD2. The ends lost 0 bases at V and 4 bases at J; junction bases unmatched: 3. The germline gives CDR1 SGHNT, CDR2 YENEEA. The CDR3 runs 15 residues. The CDR3 loop reads CASSLDRGSYNEQFF. CDR3 sequence (DNA): TGTGCCAGCAGCTTAGATCGCGGGAGTTACAATGAGCAGTTCTTC.

This clonotype was recorded a few times. This chain uses TRBV5-5 with TRBJ2-7; TRBD1 aligns across 7 bases. The CDR3 runs to 12 residues. Germline-derived CDR1 and CDR2 are SGHKS and YYEKEE (reference sequence). V was pared by 3 bases and J by 3 bases, with 0 bases of the junction left unmatched. CDR3: CASSSGGYEQYF. The CDR3 DNA follows: TGTGCCAGCAGCTCAGGGGGCTACGAGCAGTACTTC.

This clonotype has just a few counts. This chain joins TRBV20-1 and TRBJ1-1; no clear D. V was clipped by 4 bases and J by 5 bases, with 8 bases between them. CDR1 and CDR2 from the germline V gene are DFQATT and SNEGSKA (reference sequence). The CDR3 is 11 residues long. CDR3 loop: CSANPATEAFF. The CDR3 DNA sequence: TGCAGTGCTAACCCGGCGACTGAAGCTTTCTTT.

V and J are TRBV3-1 and TRBJ1-6; D unclear. This CDR3 has 14 amino acids. CDR1 is LGHDT and CDR2 is YNNKEL in the germline V gene (reference sequence). V was pared by 10 bases and J by 6 bases, with 16 bases between. CDR3 in DNA: TGTGCCACCAGAGACAACTGGGGTAATTCACCCCTCCACTTT. Its protein is CATRDNWGNSPLHF.

The chain has TRBV6-1 and TRBJ1-1; 8 bases are a match to TRBD1. CDR1 and CDR2 from the germline V gene are MNHNS and SASEGT. The CDR3 loop spans 15 amino acids. Trimming at V came to 4 bases and at J to 1 base, leaving 5 bases not matched to a gene. The CDR3 DNA reads TGTGCCAGCAGTGGAACCAGGGGGCAGAACACTGAAGCTTTCTTT. Protein product: CASSGTRGQNTEAFF.

There are a few counts of this clonotype. The genes are TRBV5-1 and TRBJ2-5, with 7 bases matching TRBD1. Unmatched junction bases numbered 2, after V lost 3 bases and J lost 0 bases. CDR1 and CDR2 (germline): SGHRS, YFSETQ. The CDR3 runs to 14 residues. The CDR3 protein is CASSWGQNQETQYF. The CDR3 DNA reads TGCGCCAGCAGCTGGGGACAGAACCAAGAGACCCAGTACTTC. Based on the CDR3 plus reference TRBV5-1 and TRBJ2-5, the full variable domain is KAGVTQTPRYLIKTRGQQVTLSCSPISGHRSVSWYQQTPGQGLQFLFEYFSETQRNKGNFPGRFSGRQFSNSRSEMNVSTLELGDSALYLCASSWGQNQETQYFGPGTRLLVL.

This clonotype was observed a few times. At one end the junction does not follow the germline gene, possibly because of a read error. This chain uses TRBV9 with TRBJ2-1, with D unresolved. There are 13 residues in the CDR3. The germline gives CDR1 SGDLS, CDR2 YYNGEE. CDR3: CASSPPSHNEQFF. The CDR3 DNA follows: TGTGCCAGCAGCCCCCCCTCCCACAATGAGCAGTTCTTC.

The chain uses TRBV6-1 and TRBJ2-6; D is undetermined. Deletions cut 1 base from V and 4 bases from J, with 5 bases between. Germline CDR1 is MNHNS and CDR2 is SASEGT. The CDR3 totals 14 residues. The CDR3 region has the DNA TGTGCCAGCAGTGAAGTAAGCGGGGCCAACGTCCTGACTTTC. Translated, it gives CASSEVSGANVLTF.